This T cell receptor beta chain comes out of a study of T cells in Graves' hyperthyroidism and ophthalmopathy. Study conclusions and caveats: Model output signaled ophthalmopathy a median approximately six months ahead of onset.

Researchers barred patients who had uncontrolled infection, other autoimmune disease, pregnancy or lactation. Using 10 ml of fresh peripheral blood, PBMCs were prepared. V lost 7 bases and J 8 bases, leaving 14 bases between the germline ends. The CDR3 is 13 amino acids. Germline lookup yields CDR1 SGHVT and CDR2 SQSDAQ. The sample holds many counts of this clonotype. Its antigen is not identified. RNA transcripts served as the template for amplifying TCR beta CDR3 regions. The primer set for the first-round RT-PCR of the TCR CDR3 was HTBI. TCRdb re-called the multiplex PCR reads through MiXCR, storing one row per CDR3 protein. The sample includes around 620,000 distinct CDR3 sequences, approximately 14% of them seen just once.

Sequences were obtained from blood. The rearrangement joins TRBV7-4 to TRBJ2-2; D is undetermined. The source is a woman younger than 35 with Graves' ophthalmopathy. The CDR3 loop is CASTGDAMGELFF. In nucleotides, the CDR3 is TGTGCCAGCACCGGAGACGCAATGGGGGAGCTGTTTTTT.